This T cell receptor beta chain was identified in a study of Tregs in tolerant kidney transplant recipients. Study-level results: Tregs expanded with activated donor B cells seemed most donor-specific. Biological reproducibility was not directly addressed, but technical replication error appeared minimal.

V was cut by 4 bases and J by 2 bases, with 20 bases left in between. The CDR3 totals 17 residues. Germline V gene lookup returns CDR1 MGHRA and CDR2 YSYEKL. On this clone itself: The antigen is unknown.

Some clones are missing from TCRdb's copy, which holds only in-frame ones; the method was immunoSEQ multiplex PCR. The sample includes about 100,000 clones, around 87% of them seen just once. The chain has TRBV4-1 and TRBJ1-1; D unclear. Here the sequenced sample was CD4+ T cells from blood, taken before the transplant. The origin of this receptor is a human donor who received a combined kidney and bone marrow transplant. The CDR3 DNA reads as TGCGCCAGCAGCCGAGGCGGCCTGGTATTGAGAAACACTGAAGCTTTCTTT. The encoded protein is CASSRGGLVLRNTEAFF.